This TCR beta chain was captured in a study of T cell responses to AZD1222 COVID-19 vaccine (dated by TCRdb to the early 2020s). Study-wide context: AZD1222 recipients with second doses at about 4 weeks or about 12 weeks were pooled, because spike-specific TCR depth and breadth did not differ between schedules. TCR sequencing was performed for 230 to 250 trial participants, of whom 200 to 220 were given two doses of AZD1222 and around 25 were given two doses of MenACWY control vaccine. Enrollment into the trials was organized by age into subgroups of 18-55, 56-69 and 70-plus years, and those subgroups contained roughly 150, 30 and 60 TCR-sequenced participants, respectively.

The CDR3 regions of human TCRbeta chains were analyzed by immunosequencing. Per the source publication's procedure: TCRs in the repertoires were matched against a reference library of SARS-CoV-2-specific TCRs that had been generated with the MIRA antigen-specificity platform. Breadth meant the fraction of unique TCRs that were SARS-CoV-2-associated, whereas depth meant the fraction of total T cells that were SARS-CoV-2-associated. Each spike-specific TCR was assigned to its reactive spike region and to a CD4 or CD8 class using the MIRA data. Log10-transformed breadth and depth values were compared by one-way ANOVA with Sidak's multiple comparisons tests. Here the immuneACCESS table is served through TCRdb, limited to in-frame sequences with V and J called. Missing clones are a known gap in these copies; in checked studies unresolved V genes cover under half, and the rest lacks a known reason. The V and J calls and clone size were taken over from that table, and D and trimming were inferred from the DNA. This sample is represented by 95,000 to 100,000 clones; roughly 87% of them were singletons. The top ten hold approximately 16% of the sample.

The paper as a whole reports these results and caveats: Because no day 14 peak-response samples were available, repertoires were characterized only after the peak T cell response. CD4 TCRs associated with the vaccine covered the entire spike protein, and the dominant responses were in regions 160-218 and 743-854. In the small 56-69-year group, the increase in depth fell short of significance, most likely because of low power. A significant rise in spike-specific TCR breadth and depth was observed after two AZD1222 doses relative to day 0 and relative to MenACWY recipients. Participants were mostly white British and included more females than males, and it was suggested by the authors that clonal diversity may have been underestimated. Reportedly, close to half of the unique spike-specific TCRs recognized epitopes lying outside the regions that are mutated in the B.1.351 and B.1.1.7 variants. Conclusions about previously exposed vaccinees are limited because only six or seven AZD1222 recipients were SARS-CoV-2 seropositive at baseline.

The CDR3 covers 16 residues, taking in both the cysteine and the phenylalanine. The entry retains the CDR3 DNA only, 48 bases that are in frame from base 1. Based on the germline V gene, the CDR1 and CDR2 sequences are SGHRS and YFSETQ. V is reduced by 0 bases and J by 4 bases, leaving a spacing of 16 bases between them. Explained via the paper, the time point label denotes: baseline before first vaccination. Vaccinee samples came from UK trials COV001 and COV002, including a single-blind randomized controlled phase 2/3 trial of AZD1222 (ChAdOx1 nCoV-19) in healthy adults. Trial participant PBMC samples were collected at day 0 and day 28 after the second dose for TCRbeta chain sequencing. About this clone itself: Its antigen has not been determined. Qualities for individual bases were not recorded, and no much larger clone is one base off.

This TCR was recovered from an adult in good health. This sample comprised peripheral blood, obtained on day 0 of AZD1222 vaccination. This chain joins TRBV5-1 to TRBJ1-2; the D gene remains uncertain. The nucleotides are TGCGCCAGCAGCTTGGGACTTTTAGGTAGTGGCTATGGCTACACCTTC. This sequence encodes CASSLGLLGSGYGYTF.